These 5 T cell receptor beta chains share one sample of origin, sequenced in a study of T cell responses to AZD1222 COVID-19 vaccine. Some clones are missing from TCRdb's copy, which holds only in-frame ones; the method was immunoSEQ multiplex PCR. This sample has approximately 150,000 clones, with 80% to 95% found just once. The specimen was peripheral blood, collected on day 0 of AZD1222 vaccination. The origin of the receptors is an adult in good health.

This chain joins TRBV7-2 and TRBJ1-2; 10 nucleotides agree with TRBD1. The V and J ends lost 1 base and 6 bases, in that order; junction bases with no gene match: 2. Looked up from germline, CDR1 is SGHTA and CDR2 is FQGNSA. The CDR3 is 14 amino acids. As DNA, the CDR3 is TGTGCCAGCAGCTTAGAGGACAGGGGGAATGGCTACACCTTC. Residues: CASSLEDRGNGYTF.

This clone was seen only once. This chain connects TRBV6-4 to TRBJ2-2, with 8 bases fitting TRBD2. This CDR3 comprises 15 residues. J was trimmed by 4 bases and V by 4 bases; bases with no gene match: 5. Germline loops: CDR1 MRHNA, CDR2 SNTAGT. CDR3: CASSVEAGGTGELFF. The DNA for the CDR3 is TGTGCCAGCAGTGTTGAGGCGGGGGGCACCGGGGAGCTGTTTTTT.

The chain's CDR3 is CASSLEGTGHTEAFF. In nucleotides, the CDR3 is TGTGCCAGCAGCTTAGAAGGGACAGGGCACACTGAAGCTTTCTTT. The chain combines TRBV11-2 with TRBJ1-1; 9 nucleotides align to TRBD1. From germline, CDR1 is SGHAT and CDR2 FQNNGV. The ends lost 0 bases at V and 3 bases at J; junction bases unmatched: 2. This CDR3 is 15 amino acids long.

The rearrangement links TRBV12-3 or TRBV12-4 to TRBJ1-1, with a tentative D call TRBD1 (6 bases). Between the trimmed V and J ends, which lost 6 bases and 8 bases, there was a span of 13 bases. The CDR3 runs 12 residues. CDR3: CASSQTGIEAFF. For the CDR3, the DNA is TGTGCCAGCAGCCAAACAGGGATCGAAGCTTTCTTT.

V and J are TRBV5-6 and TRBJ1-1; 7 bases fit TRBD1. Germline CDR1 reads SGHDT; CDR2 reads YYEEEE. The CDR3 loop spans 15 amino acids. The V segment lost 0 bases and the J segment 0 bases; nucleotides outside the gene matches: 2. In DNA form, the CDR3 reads TGTGCCAGCAGCTTGGGGGGACAGATGAACACTGAAGCTTTCTTT. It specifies CASSLGGQMNTEAFF. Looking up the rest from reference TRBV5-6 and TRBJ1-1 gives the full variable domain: DAGVTQSPTHLIKTRGQQVTLRCSPKSGHDTVSWYQQALGQGPQFIFQYYEEEERQRGNFPDRFSGHQFPNYSSELNVNALLLGDSALYLCASSLGGQMNTEAFFGQGTRLTVV.